This TCR beta chain originates from a study of blood T cell repertoires in COVID-19. Study details: The samples span acute and convalescent COVID-19 from the United States, Italy and Spain. Nucleic acid was either cDNA or gDNA, and it came from T cells, B-cell-depleted T cells, or PBMCs.

Sequencing was performed with immunoSEQ multiplex PCR; in TCRdb, only in-frame clones are kept and a portion is missing. The table has 80,000 or so clones, around 85% seen once. The germline gives CDR1 KGHSH, CDR2 LQKENI. There are 16 residues in the CDR3. The V segment lost 6 bases and the J segment 4 bases; nucleotides outside the gene matches: 12. Sample: peripheral blood. The chain recombines TRBV18 with TRBJ2-3, with 8 bases that match TRBD2. The receptor was isolated from a man in his forties or fifties with COVID-19, enrolled during active disease. CDR3 in amino acids: CASSPGGGRSPDTQYF. The CDR3 DNA is TGTGCCAGCTCTCCGGGAGGGGGTAGATCGCCAGATACGCAGTATTTT. Combining the CDR3 with reference TRBV18 and TRBJ2-3 gives the whole variable domain NAGVMQNPRHLVRRRGQEARLRCSPMKGHSHVYWYRQLPEEGLKFMVYLQKENIIDESGMPKERFSAEFPKEGPSILRIQQVVRGDSAAYFCASSPGGGRSPDTQYFGPGTRLTVL.